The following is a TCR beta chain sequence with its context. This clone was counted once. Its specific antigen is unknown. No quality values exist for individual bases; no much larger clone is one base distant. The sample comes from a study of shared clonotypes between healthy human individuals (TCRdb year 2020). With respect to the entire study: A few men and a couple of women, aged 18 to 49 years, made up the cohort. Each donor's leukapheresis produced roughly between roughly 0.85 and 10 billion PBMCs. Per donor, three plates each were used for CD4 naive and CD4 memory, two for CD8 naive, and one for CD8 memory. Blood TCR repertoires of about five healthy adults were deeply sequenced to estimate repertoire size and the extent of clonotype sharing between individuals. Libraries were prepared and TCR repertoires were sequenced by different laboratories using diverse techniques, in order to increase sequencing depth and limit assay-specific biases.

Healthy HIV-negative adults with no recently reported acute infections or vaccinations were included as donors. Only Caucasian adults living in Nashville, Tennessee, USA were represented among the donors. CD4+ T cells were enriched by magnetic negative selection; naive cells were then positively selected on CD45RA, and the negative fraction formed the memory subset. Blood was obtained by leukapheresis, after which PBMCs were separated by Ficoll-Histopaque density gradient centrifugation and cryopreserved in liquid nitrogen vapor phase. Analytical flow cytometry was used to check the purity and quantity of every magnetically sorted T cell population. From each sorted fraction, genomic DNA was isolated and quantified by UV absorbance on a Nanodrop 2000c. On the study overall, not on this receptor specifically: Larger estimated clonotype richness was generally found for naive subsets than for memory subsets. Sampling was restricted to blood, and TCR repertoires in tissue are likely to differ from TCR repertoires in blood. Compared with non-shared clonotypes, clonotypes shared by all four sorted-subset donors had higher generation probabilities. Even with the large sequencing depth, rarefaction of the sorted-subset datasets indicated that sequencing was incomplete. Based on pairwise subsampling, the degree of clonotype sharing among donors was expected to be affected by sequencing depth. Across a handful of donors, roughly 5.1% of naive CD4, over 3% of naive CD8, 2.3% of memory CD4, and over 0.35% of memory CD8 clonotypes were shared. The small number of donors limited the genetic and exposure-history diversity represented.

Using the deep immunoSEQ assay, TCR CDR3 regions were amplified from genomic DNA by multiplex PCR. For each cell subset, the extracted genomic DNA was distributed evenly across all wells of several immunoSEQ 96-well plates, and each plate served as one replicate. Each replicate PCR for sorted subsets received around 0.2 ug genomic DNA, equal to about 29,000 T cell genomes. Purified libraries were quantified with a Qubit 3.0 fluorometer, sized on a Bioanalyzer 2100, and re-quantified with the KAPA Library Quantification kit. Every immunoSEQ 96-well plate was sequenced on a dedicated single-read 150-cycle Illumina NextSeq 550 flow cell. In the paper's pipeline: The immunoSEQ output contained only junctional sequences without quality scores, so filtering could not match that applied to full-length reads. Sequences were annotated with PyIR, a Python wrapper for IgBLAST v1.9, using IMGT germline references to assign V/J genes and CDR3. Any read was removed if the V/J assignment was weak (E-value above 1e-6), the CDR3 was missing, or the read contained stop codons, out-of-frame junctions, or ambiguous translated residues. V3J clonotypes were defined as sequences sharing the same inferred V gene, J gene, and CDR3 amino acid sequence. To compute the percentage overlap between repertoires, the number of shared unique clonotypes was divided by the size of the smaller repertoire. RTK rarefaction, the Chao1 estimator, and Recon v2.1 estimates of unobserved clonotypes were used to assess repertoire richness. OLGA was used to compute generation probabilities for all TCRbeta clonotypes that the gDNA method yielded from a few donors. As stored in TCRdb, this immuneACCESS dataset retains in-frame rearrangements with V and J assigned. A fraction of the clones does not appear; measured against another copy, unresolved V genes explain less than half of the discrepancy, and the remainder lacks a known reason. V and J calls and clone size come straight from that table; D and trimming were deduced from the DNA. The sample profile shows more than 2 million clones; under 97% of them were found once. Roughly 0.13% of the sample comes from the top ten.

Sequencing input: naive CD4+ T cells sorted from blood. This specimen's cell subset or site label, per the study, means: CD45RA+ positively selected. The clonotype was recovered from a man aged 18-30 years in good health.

DNA sequence: TGCGCCAGCAGTCTCGGCGGTAAAAACATTCAGTACTTC. This translates into CASSLGGKNIQYF. Rearrangement joined TRBV23-1 to TRBJ2-4, with the D gene call left open. TRBV23-1 is classed as an ORF, of uncertain function. Reading from cysteine to phenylalanine, the CDR3 counts 13 amino acids. Kept here is only the CDR3 DNA, which spans 39 bases and is read in frame from base 1. V loses 4 bases of germline sequence and J loses 4 bases, and the interval between the two ends is 8 bases.